This TCR beta chain is from a study of identical twins (dated by TCRdb to the mid-2010s). Concerning the study at large: To test whether fetal clonotypes persist, this study deep-sequenced TCR alpha and beta repertoires from monozygotic twins, from unrelated adults of various ages, and from cord blood. Replicate twin experiments were performed at different times using different library preparation protocols to rule out contamination. The full study reports these points: Because the same donors could not be followed over many years, the conclusions relied on cross-sectional statistical analysis. Zero-insertion analyses could be partly confounded by invariant T cells such as MAIT and iNKT, though diverse VJ usage argued against such confounding for most clonotypes. In monozygotic twins, recombination models systematically underestimated out-of-frame TCR alpha sharing, but the models matched the sharing seen between unrelated individuals. Out-of-frame TCR alpha sequences shared between twins showed an excess of low generation-probability sequences compared with coincidental sharing between unrelated individuals. A weaker excess of twin sharing was found in beta out-of-frame sequences because the signal-to-noise ratio was lowered by fewer shared sequences. Fewer insertions were carried by abundant cord blood beta clonotypes, a similar but weaker trend appeared in young adult naive repertoires, and no such trend appeared in memory repertoires.

CDR1 SGHTA and CDR2 FQGNSA were looked up in the germline V gene. The CDR3, cysteine through phenylalanine, is 14 amino acids long. The sequence is cut down to CDR3 DNA, 42 bases in frame from base 1. Clipping removes 3 bases from V and 2 bases from J, with 4 as the unmatched junction base count. The library was prepared using 5' RACE. This sample was sequenced with an Illumina HiSeq 2000. A universal primer binding site was added through template switching, and the final cDNA carried a unique molecular identifier so that TCR cDNA molecules could be counted accurately. First-strand cDNA for TCR alpha and beta chains was synthesized from specific primers in the conserved constant-segment region. To control for contamination, every cDNA library carried two barcodes: a SMART-Mk sample barcode plus Illumina barcodes. TruSeq adapter sequences, together with Illumina sample barcodes, were added in two successive PCR steps. The Illumina HiSeq platform was used with custom primers to sequence TCR alpha and beta cDNA libraries. The published analysis was carried out like this. MiGEC processed the raw reads to extract unique molecular identifiers, while MiXCR was used to determine the CDR3 positions. For each individual, recombination models were inferred using an EM algorithm with the repgenHMM and IGoR tools. The analysis of shared clonotypes was done with the tcR package in R, with sharing normalized by the product of cloneset sizes. Out-of-frame nonproductive sequences were analyzed to study raw recombination free of thymic and clonal selection effects. Using fastp trimming at Q25 and MiXCR clonotype assembly, TCRdb reanalyzed the public sequencing data and kept in-frame beta chains. Rows with a matching CDR3 protein are joined into one entry that keeps the most common DNA and genes. TCRdb's processing, not the study's, gives the V and J calls here. The sample table holds 550,000 to 700,000 distinct CDR3 sequences, of which 9% to 10% were seen once. Of the sample, 2.5% to 3.5% falls within the top ten clones.

Every donor was a healthy Caucasian. Three pairs of female monozygotic twins, all aged about 18 to 29 years, were included in the twin cohort. The RNA used for TCR libraries was isolated from peripheral blood mononuclear cells. For this clonotype: No cognate antigen has been identified for it. No much larger clone is present one base from it, and per-base qualities are unavailable.

These records were also assigned to another study, of yellow fever vaccine responses in identical twins. The second study also describes: The authors reported that the T cell response to vaccination in identical twins appeared partly convergent and partly personalized. In identical twins, the study followed T cell clones that responded to the vaccine with precision.

Sequences were obtained from PBMCs. The chain was built from TRBV7-2 and TRBJ2-7; 7 bases in the junction line up with TRBD1. The clonotype comes from a woman in her late teens or twenties in good health. The DNA sequence follows: TGTGCCAGCAGCTTCGAGACAGGGCCCTACGAGCAGTACTTC. Translated, it gives CASSFETGPYEQYF.